A selection of T cell receptor beta chains follows, all from one sample in a study of shared clonotypes between healthy human individuals. Assay: immunoSEQ multiplex PCR; the TCRdb copy retains only in-frame clones and omits some. Among under 850,000 clones listed, over 55% were seen once. Source material: memory CD4+ T cells sorted from blood. These TCRs come from a woman aged 30 to 39 in good health. CDR3s include the opening cysteine and the closing phenylalanine or tryptophan. A D gene is named only where the DNA matches it firmly. Expanded clones are given a class, and other clones once, few, many or no size at all.

CDR3aa	CDR3nt	abundance	v_gene	j_gene	d_gene
CASSFPLWTSGMTYNEQFF	TGTGCCAGCAGTTTCCCTCTCTGGACTAGCGGGATGACCTACAATGAGCAGTTCTTC	NA	TRBV28	TRBJ2-1	TRBD2
CASSSYPRQPDTQYF	TGTGCCAGCAGCTCTTACCCTCGACAGCCAGATACGCAGTATTTT	NA	TRBV7-2	TRBJ2-3	NA
CASTPDDRTTF	TGTGCCAGCACCCCGGATGACAGAACAACCTTC	few	TRBV18	TRBJ1-2	NA
CASSNSGTFYEQYF	TGTGCCAGCAGCAATAGCGGGACCTTCTACGAGCAGTACTTC	once	TRBV7-9	TRBJ2-7	TRBD2
CARGRLEFNGYTF	TGTGCCCGGGGCAGGTTGGAATTCAATGGCTACACCTTC	NA	TRBV30	TRBJ1-2	NA
CASSLLATNEKLFF	TGTGCCAGCAGCCTTCTAGCAACTAATGAAAAACTGTTTTTT	many	TRBV4-2	TRBJ1-4	NA
CASSFLQDSTEQFF	TGTGCCAGCAGCTTTCTCCAGGACAGCACTGAGCAGTTCTTC	NA	TRBV7-9	TRBJ2-1	NA
CASSRTPGLAENTQYF	TGTGCCAGCAGTAGGACCCCTGGACTAGCGGAGAATACGCAGTATTTT	NA	TRBV5-6	TRBJ2-3	TRBD2
CASSAGNEQFF	TGTGCCAGCAGTGCGGGTAATGAGCAGTTCTTC	NA	TRBV2	TRBJ2-1	NA
CASSKRSGGDSYEQYF	TGTGCCAGTAGTAAGCGCTCCGGGGGGGACTCCTACGAGCAGTACTTC	NA	TRBV19	TRBJ2-7	TRBD2
CASSATRLSTGELFF	TGTGCCAGCAGCGCCACCCGTTTGAGCACCGGGGAGCTGTTTTTT	few	TRBV11-2	TRBJ2-2	NA
CASSLNSAGGNTEAFF	TGTGCCAGCAGCCTCAACTCGGCAGGGGGGAACACTGAAGCTTTCTTT	NA	TRBV7-3	TRBJ1-1	TRBD1
CASSGQGDEQFF	TGTGCCAGCAGTGGACAGGGTGATGAGCAGTTCTTC	NA	TRBV2	TRBJ2-1	TRBD1
CASSFAEFSGRTAQYF	TGTGCCAGCAGCTTCGCCGAATTTAGCGGGAGGACCGCGCAGTACTTC	few	TRBV5-6	TRBJ2-7	TRBD2
CASSPGTITGELFF	TGCGCCAGCAGCCCCGGGACAATAACCGGGGAGCTGTTTTTT	NA	TRBV5-1	TRBJ2-2	NA
CASRGGATRTYEQYF	TGTGCCAGCCGCGGGGGCGCGACTAGAACCTACGAGCAGTACTTC	NA	TRBV6-1	TRBJ2-7	NA
CASSHPGQGTDTQYF	TGTGCCAGCAGCCACCCGGGACAGGGCACAGATACGCAGTATTTT	NA	TRBV27	TRBJ2-3	TRBD1
CASSEVPEETQYF	TGTGCCAGCAGTGAAGTCCCGGAAGAGACCCAGTACTTC	NA	TRBV6-1	TRBJ2-5	NA
CAWSGGVSNQPQHF	TGTGCCTGGAGTGGAGGGGTGAGCAATCAGCCCCAGCATTTT	NA	TRBV30	TRBJ1-5	NA
CASSSRPTGRYEQYF	TGTGCCAGCAGTTCCCGACCGACAGGGCGATACGAGCAGTACTTC	NA	TRBV27	TRBJ2-7	TRBD1
CASSLDERNYEQYF	TGTGCCAGCAGCTTGGACGAGCGGAACTACGAGCAGTACTTC	NA	TRBV5-4	TRBJ2-7	NA
CASATDSNQPQHF	TGTGCCTCCGCGACAGATAGCAATCAGCCCCAGCATTTT	NA	TRBV10-3	TRBJ1-5	NA
CASSTTGGFYEQYF	TGTGCCAGTAGTACGACAGGGGGATTCTACGAGCAGTACTTC	NA	TRBV19	TRBJ2-7	TRBD1
CASKLDYGYTF	TGTGCCAGCAAGCTCGACTATGGCTACACCTTC	NA	TRBV6-1	TRBJ1-2	NA
CASSETSGSGETQYF	TGTGCCAGCAGTGAGACTAGCGGGAGCGGAGAGACCCAGTACTTC	NA	TRBV2	TRBJ2-5	TRBD2
CASSPDEGGTEAFF	TGTGCCAGCAGCCCGGACGAGGGGGGAACTGAAGCTTTCTTT	NA	TRBV7-9	TRBJ1-1	NA
CASSLVPSSHEQYF	TGCGCCAGCAGCTTGGTTCCTTCCTCCCACGAGCAGTACTTC	NA	TRBV5-1	TRBJ2-7	NA
CASSSRLAAYNEQFF	TGTGCCAGCAGTTCCCGACTAGCGGCCTACAATGAGCAGTTCTTC	NA	TRBV27	TRBJ2-1	TRBD2
CASSLAGAAAKLGQYF	TGTGCCAGCAGTTTGGCCGGAGCTGCGGCGAAACTCGGGCAGTACTTC	NA	TRBV28	TRBJ2-7	NA
CSVVPPSDEQFF	TGCAGCGTTGTCCCGCCTTCGGATGAGCAGTTCTTC	NA	TRBV29-1	TRBJ2-1	NA
CASSDRAGYGYTF	TGTGCCAGTAGTGACAGGGCCGGCTATGGCTACACCTTC	NA	TRBV19	TRBJ1-2	TRBD1
CSALRGSSLISYEQYF	TGCAGCGCCCTCAGGGGCAGCTCCTTAATCTCCTACGAGCAGTACTTC	NA	TRBV29-1	TRBJ2-7	NA
CAWSVRGYEAFF	TGTGCCTGGAGTGTACGAGGCTATGAAGCTTTCTTT	few	TRBV30	TRBJ1-1	NA
CASSPQGQIYLYGYTF	TGTGCCAGCAGTCCGCAGGGACAGATATATTTATATGGCTACACCTTC	NA	TRBV28	TRBJ1-2	TRBD1
CATSMDTEAFF	TGTGCCACCTCGATGGACACTGAAGCTTTCTTT	NA	TRBV11-2	TRBJ1-1	NA
CASSVDPSGESIYNEQFF	TGTGCCAGCAGCGTAGATCCTAGCGGGGAAAGCATTTACAATGAGCAGTTCTTC	NA	TRBV9	TRBJ2-1	TRBD2
CASSWKNLGDEQFF	TGTGCCAGCAGCTGGAAGAATTTGGGGGATGAGCAGTTCTTC	NA	TRBV5-4	TRBJ2-1	NA
CASSPTGLAGQDTQYF	TGCGCCAGCAGCCCGACGGGACTAGCGGGACAAGATACGCAGTATTTT	NA	TRBV5-1	TRBJ2-3	TRBD2
CASSRRGSGVFSYNEQFF	TGTGCCAGCAGCCGTCGCGGTAGCGGGGTTTTCTCCTACAATGAGCAGTTCTTC	NA	TRBV27	TRBJ2-1	TRBD2
CASSLGTGGLKEQYF	TGTGCCAGCAGCTTAGGGACAGGGGGCCTTAAAGAGCAGTACTTC	NA	TRBV7-9	TRBJ2-7	TRBD1
CASSFSREFPDTQYF	TGTGCCAGCAGTTTCTCCCGCGAATTCCCAGATACGCAGTATTTT	NA	TRBV27	TRBJ2-3	NA
CASSYLGGYGNTIYF	TGTGCCAGCAGTTACCTAGGAGGGTATGGAAACACCATATATTTT	NA	TRBV6-6	TRBJ1-3	NA
CASLKSVYLGDRGQPQHF	TGTGCCAGTCTAAAGAGTGTTTACTTGGGGGATAGGGGTCAGCCCCAGCATTTT	NA	TRBV19	TRBJ1-5	NA
CASSASSGGYNEQFF	TGCGCCAGCAGCGCTTCTAGCGGGGGCTACAATGAGCAGTTCTTC	NA	TRBV5-1	TRBJ2-1	TRBD2
CAISAPGQGLHEQYF	TGTGCCATCAGTGCCCCGGGACAGGGACTACACGAGCAGTACTTC	few	TRBV10-3	TRBJ2-7	TRBD1
CASSFQGRTLHF	TGTGCCAGCAGTTTCCAGGGGAGAACCCTCCACTTT	NA	TRBV28	TRBJ1-6	NA
CASSFQGGQITEAFF	TGCGCCAGCAGCTTCCAAGGGGGGCAGATCACTGAAGCTTTCTTT	few	TRBV5-1	TRBJ1-1	NA
CASSILTSGDSPLHF	TGTGCCAGTAGTATTCTCACCTCGGGGGATTCACCCCTCCACTTT	NA	TRBV19	TRBJ1-6	NA
CASSSTTGNQPQHF	TGTGCCAGCAGCTCAACCACGGGCAATCAGCCCCAGCATTTT	few	TRBV7-2	TRBJ1-5	NA
CASSSTGYTGELFF	TGTGCCAGCAGTTCGACAGGGTACACCGGGGAGCTGTTTTTT	NA	TRBV28	TRBJ2-2	TRBD1
CASSLTSLYQETQYF	TGCGCCAGCAGCTTGACCTCCTTGTACCAAGAGACCCAGTACTTC	NA	TRBV5-1	TRBJ2-5	NA